These T cell receptor beta chains were read from a single sample in a study of shared clonotypes between healthy human individuals. The assay was immunoSEQ multiplex PCR, and TCRdb's table has in-frame clones only and misses some. The table records 2 million to 3 million clones, roughly nine tenths of them present only once. The source material was naive CD4+ T cells sorted from blood. The receptors derive from a man aged 18 to 30 in good health. Each CDR3 is given with its conserved first and last residue. The D gene is left open where the match is weak. Expanded clones get a size class; other rows say once, few or many, or leave the size out.

TRBJ2-7 | - | - | TRBV28 | TGTTCCTCCAGCGCGAGCTCCTACGAGCAGTACTTC | CSSSASSYEQYF
TRBJ1-5 | - | - | TRBV7-8 | TGTGCCAGCAGTACCACAGGGAGTCAGGGTCAGCCCCAGCATTTT | CASSTTGSQGQPQHF
TRBJ1-6 | - | - | TRBV27 | TGTGCCAGCACCCCCTCCGGGACTGTAGGATCACCCCTCCACTTT | CASTPSGTVGSPLHF
TRBJ2-7 | - | TRBD1 | TRBV7-6 | TGTGCCAGCAGCTTAGTCGTACAAGGGACAGGGGGCATAGTCTACGAGCAGTACTTC | CASSLVVQGTGGIVYEQYF
TRBJ1-5 | - | TRBD1 | TRBV30 | TGTGCCTGGAGTTCATATGCCGGGACAGGGGTATACCAGCCCCAGCATTTT | CAWSSYAGTGVYQPQHF
TRBJ2-1 | - | TRBD2 | TRBV5-6 | TGTGCCAGCAGCCTGAGGATGGCTAGCGGGGGAATTGGTGAGCAGTTCTTC | CASSLRMASGGIGEQFF
TRBJ1-1 | once | - | TRBV6-1 | TGTGCCAGCAGCCAGACTCCGAACACTGAAGCTTTCTTT | CASSQTPNTEAFF
TRBJ2-7 | once | TRBD2 | TRBV6-5 | TGTGCCGCCAGCCGATCCGCTAGCGGGACCTACGAGCAGTACTTC | CAASRSASGTYEQYF
TRBJ2-7 | - | - | TRBV5-6 | TGTGCCAGCAGCTTTTCCACGGTTTTGGGGGAGCAGTACTTC | CASSFSTVLGEQYF
TRBJ2-3 | - | TRBD2 | TRBV4-2 | TGTGCCAGCAGCCAAGGGGCTAGCGGGCTCACAGATACGCAGTATTTT | CASSQGASGLTDTQYF
TRBJ2-7 | - | - | TRBV7-9 | TGTGCCAGCAGCTTAGGGTGGGCAGGGACCCCCTACGAGCAGTACTTC | CASSLGWAGTPYEQYF
TRBJ2-2 | once | - | TRBV5-5 | TGTGCCAGCAGCTTGGACCCCGCGAACACCGGGGAGCTGTTTTTT | CASSLDPANTGELFF
TRBJ2-7 | - | - | TRBV11-2 | TGTGCCAGCAGCTTACACTCCGGGAACCACTACGAGCAGTACTTC | CASSLHSGNHYEQYF
TRBJ1-5 | - | - | TRBV18 | TGTGCCAGCTCACCCGGCCAGGCGTCCAATCAGCCCCAGCATTTT | CASSPGQASNQPQHF
TRBJ1-5 | - | TRBD1 | TRBV2 | TGTGCCAGCAGTCAGGGACAGTTTTATCAGCCCCAGCATTTT | CASSQGQFYQPQHF
TRBJ1-1 | - | - | TRBV27 | TGTGCCAGCAGGGAATATAGGGGGGCGCCCCTTTCTGAAGCTTTCTTT | CASREYRGAPLSEAFF
TRBJ1-6 | - | - | TRBV19 | TGTGCCAGTAGTATAGGGGTCAGGAATTCACCCCTCCACTTT | CASSIGVRNSPLHF
TRBJ1-5 | - | - | TRBV28 | TGTGCCAGCAGTTCCTCCCCTGGGGACACAACTTATAGCAATCAGCCCCAGCATTTT | CASSSSPGDTTYSNQPQHF
TRBJ2-1 | - | - | TRBV6-6 | TGTGCCAGCAGTTACGTGACAGGTAACAATGAGCAGTTCTTC | CASSYVTGNNEQFF
TRBJ2-3 | - | - | TRBV7-9 | TGTGCCAGCAGCTTAGTAGGTAGCACAGATACGCAGTATTTT | CASSLVGSTDTQYF
TRBJ2-7 | - | - | TRBV7-6 | TGTGCCAGCAGCTTGCAAACAGGAGATTTCTACGAGCAGTACTTC | CASSLQTGDFYEQYF
TRBJ1-1 | - | TRBD1 | TRBV27 | TGTGCCAGCAGTTTGACAGGGGCTATGAACACTGAAGCTTTCTTT | CASSLTGAMNTEAFF
TRBJ1-5 | - | - | TRBV30 | TGTGCCTGGAGTGTACCTGGAAATAGCAATCAGCCCCAGCATTTT | CAWSVPGNSNQPQHF
TRBJ2-2 | - | - | TRBV14 | TGTGCCAGCAGCCCCCGGGGCAGAAGTTGGACCGGGGAGCTGTTTTTT | CASSPRGRSWTGELFF